This note documents a single T cell receptor beta chain sequence. The antigen is undetermined. This sample is drawn from a study of T cell clonotyping in hematopoietic cell transplantation. Study outcomes and limitations: Recipient TCR diversity dropped after transplant; expanded clonotypes rose from day 30 to 180. Few recipient clonotypes overlapped donors; over 97% were de novo at given depth. Higher Inverse Simpson Index values in graft donor and pretransplant recipient predicted broader posttransplant TCR diversity.

Assay: immunoSEQ multiplex PCR; the TCRdb copy retains only in-frame clones and omits some. The table lists 6,000 to 7,000 clones, approximately 80% of them singletons. Trimming removed 4 bases from V and 4 bases from J, with 15 bases in between. The CDR3 length is 15 residues. Germline CDR1 reads SGHDT; CDR2 reads YYEEEE. Recipient blood drawn about 28 days pretransplant and days 30, 100, 180 after. The clonotype comes from a female patient in her 30s who had an allogeneic stem cell transplant, so the T cells may come from the graft donor. Some clones in this sample may be carry-over from other donors' samples. Sequences were derived from PBMCs, sampled 100 days after allogeneic stem cell transplant. The V and J genes are TRBV5-6 and TRBJ2-1; D gene ambiguous. The CDR3 DNA reads as TGTGCCAGCAGCCGCCGGGCCCCGAGGTACAATGAGCAGTTCTTC. It yields the protein CASSRRAPRYNEQFF.